Here is one TCR beta chain with its context. There are 15 residues in the CDR3. With 6 bases clipped from V and 9 bases from J, the junction kept 10 bases outside the gene matches. Per germline, CDR1 SNHLY and CDR2 FYNNEI. These data belong to a study of blood T cell repertoires in COVID-19. Study summary: Sites in the United States, Italy and Spain provided acute and convalescent COVID-19 samples. PBMCs, B-cell-depleted T cells, or T cells provided the cDNA or gDNA that made up the material.

TCRdb's table, derived via immunoSEQ multiplex PCR, lists solely in-frame clones and lacks some. The data show around 370,000 clones, with around nine tenths seen just once and 6% to 8% held by the top ten. The J gene is TRBJ2-1, the V gene TRBV2; 11 bases agree with TRBD2. The sequenced sample consisted of peripheral blood. This clonotype originated in a woman aged 70-85 years with COVID-19, enrolled during active disease. CDR3 in amino acids: CASSGTSGSLSEQFF. The CDR3 coding sequence is TGTGCCAGCAGCGGGACTAGCGGTTCTTTAAGTGAGCAGTTCTTC.